This TCR beta chain came from a study of PD-L1 blockade in urothelial cancer. The time point was: peripheral blood 6 weeks after treatment start. Clones were read by immunoSEQ multiplex PCR, and TCRdb kept only the in-frame ones, dropping some. The sample has around 30,000 clones; 79% are singletons. The CDR3 covers 17 residues. Per the germline V gene, CDR1 is SGDLS and CDR2 is YYNGEE. V lost 0 bases to trimming and J lost 6 bases; unmatched junction nucleotides: 8. The chain combines TRBV9 with TRBJ1-3; TRBD1 matches 11 bases. The sequencing here drew on PBMCs, taken around atezolizumab (anti-PD-L1) treatment. The receptor's source is a man aged 65 to 79 with urothelial cancer. CDR3 amino acids: CASSVGPGTGGENTIYF. The CDR3 coding sequence is TGTGCCAGCAGCGTAGGACCCGGGACAGGGGGAGAAAACACCATATATTTT.